This T cell receptor beta chain was sequenced for a study of T cells after yellow fever vaccination. TCRdb recomputed calls from the 5' RACE reads with MiXCR, one row per CDR3 protein. The table includes hundreds of thousands of distinct CDR3 sequences, 21% detected once. Trimming shortened V by 5 bases and J by 8 bases, and 18 bases separated the two germline ends. The CDR3 sequence is 14 residues long. The V gene's germline CDR1 is SEHNR and CDR2 FQNEAQ (reference sequence). This clonotype was observed a few times. No antigen is known for it. Study results and caveats: The booster response re-showed most primary clones: around 96% CD4, approximately 90% CD8.

The chain uses TRBV7-9 and TRBJ1-2; perhaps TRBD1 as D (5 bases). This sample comprised PBMCs, obtained about 21 days after the first yellow fever vaccination. This clonotype originated in a man between 18 and 29 years old who received the YFV17D yellow fever vaccine. Written as DNA, the CDR3 is TGTGCCAGCAGCCGGCGGGGGGAAGGCGGAGGCTACACCTTC. It yields the protein CASSRRGEGGGYTF.